This TCR beta chain appears in the sequencing data of a study of immune characterization of retroperitoneal liposarcoma. Judged by abundance, this clonotype is large (0.1 to 1%). TCRdb fed the PCR reads into MiXCR, producing one record per CDR3 protein. The sample consists of roughly 1,700 distinct CDR3 sequences, approximately 52% of them appearing once. From germline, CDR1 is MNHNS and CDR2 SASEGT. The CDR3 spans 14 residues. The origin of this receptor is a male donor with retroperitoneal liposarcoma. Sample: tumor tissue. This chain uses TRBV6-1 with TRBJ2-5, with 9 nucleotides matching TRBD1. The J call could be wrong; TRBJ2-1 is a better fit for the DNA end. CDR3 amino acids: CASREPGQGVEQFF. The CDR3 nucleotides read TGTGCCAGCAGGGAACCGGGACAGGGAGTCGAGCAGTTCTTC.